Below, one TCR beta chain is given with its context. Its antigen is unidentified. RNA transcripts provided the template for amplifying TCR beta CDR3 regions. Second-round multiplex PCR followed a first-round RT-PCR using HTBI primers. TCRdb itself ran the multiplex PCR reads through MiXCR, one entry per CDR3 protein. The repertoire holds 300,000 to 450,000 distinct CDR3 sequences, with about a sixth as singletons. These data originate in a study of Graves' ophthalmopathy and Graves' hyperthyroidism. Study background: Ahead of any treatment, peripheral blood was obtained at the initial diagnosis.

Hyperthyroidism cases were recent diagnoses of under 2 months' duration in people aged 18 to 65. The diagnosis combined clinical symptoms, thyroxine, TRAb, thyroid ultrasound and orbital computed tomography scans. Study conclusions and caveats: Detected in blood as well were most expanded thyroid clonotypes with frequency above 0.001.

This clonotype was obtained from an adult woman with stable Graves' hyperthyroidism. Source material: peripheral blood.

The CDR3 region is CASSLEFRDRGIYEQYF. DNA for the CDR3: TGCGCCAGCAGCTTGGAGTTCCGAGACAGGGGCATTTACGAGCAGTACTTC. The chain combines TRBV5-1 with TRBJ2-7; 8 bases map to TRBD1. Per the germline V gene, CDR1 is SGHRS and CDR2 is YFSETQ. CDR3 length: 17 residues. The ends lost 0 bases at V and 4 bases at J; junction bases unmatched: 12.